Listed below are T cell receptor beta chains from one sample, sequenced in a study of cytomegalovirus exposure and HLA in healthy donors. Clones were read by immunoSEQ multiplex PCR, and TCRdb kept only the in-frame ones, dropping some. This sample's table has about 40,000 clones. Sequencing input: PBMCs. Receptor source: a male donor in good health and CMV-seronegative. Both conserved end residues are trimmed from each CDR3.

v_gene,j_gene,CDR3aa
TRBV30,TRBJ2-3,AWSVGGALTDTQY
TRBV28,TRBJ2-5,ATKIQGTLQETQY
TRBV11-3,TRBJ2-3,ASSFSWQADTQY
TRBV28,TRBJ1-2,ASSFGQEVYGYT
TRBV11-1,TRBJ1-1,ASSPRGQGRNTEAF
TRBV4-2,TRBJ2-2,ASTRLGGDTGELF
TRBV6-6,TRBJ2-3,ASTPRGREQY
TRBV7-9,TRBJ1-3,ASSLLTLSSGNTIY
TRBV28,TRBJ1-6,ASRAGTSGGNSPLH
TRBV6-6,TRBJ1-1,ASSSGTGGYAF
TRBV11-2,TRBJ2-7,ASSLDPYYEQY
TRBV11-2,TRBJ2-7,ASSLLMSSPYEQY
TRBV23-1,TRBJ2-7,ASSQSPDRVSEQY
TRBV11-3,TRBJ2-3,ASSPSTGSTDTQY
TRBV19,TRBJ2-2,ASSILIVGRTGELF
TRBV10-2,TRBJ2-7,ASTLANEQY
TRBV9,TRBJ2-5,ASSEEGADQETQY
TRBV25-1,TRBJ2-3,ASSETGGTDTQY
TRBV9,TRBJ2-1,ASSVGRGGPYNEQF
TRBV5-1,.,ASSLFDSYEQY
TRBV7-9,TRBJ1-2,ASTHSTRAPNYGYT
TRBV18,TRBJ1-6,ASSPGPGLAPLH
TRBV7-9,TRBJ1-2,ASSSQGAPGYT
TRBV28,TRBJ1-1,ASSPTMNTEAF
TRBV5-1,TRBJ2-2,ASSPSGGAQGELF
TRBV19,TRBJ1-6,ASREYGGYSYNSPLH
TRBV27,TRBJ2-1,ASSHTTLPRWNEQF
TRBV6-5,TRBJ2-5,ASSLSPETQY
TRBV5-6,TRBJ1-1,ASSSGQVGTEAF
TRBV28,TRBJ1-4,ASSPTGRNEKLF
TRBV5-1,TRBJ1-1,ASSHGTGEAF
TRBV30,TRBJ2-2,AWSVPRLSSGELF
TRBV5-6,TRBJ1-2,ASSLVWEGNYGYT
TRBV15,TRBJ1-4,ATSAQGAQDGLTNEKLF
TRBV28,TRBJ1-1,ASSPRDRGRTEAF
TRBV6-5,TRBJ2-5,ASSYSDPGEQY
TRBV7-9,TRBJ2-2,ASSPTGGTGELF
TRBV5-3,TRBJ2-1,ARSLVYLAGCDEQF
TRBV18,TRBJ1-1,ASSVQVENTEAF
TRBV27,TRBJ2-3,ASSSFPQGHATDTQY
TRBV6-5,TRBJ2-7,ASSYEGGARGEQY